A single sample is the source of the 19 T cell receptor beta chains below, sequenced in a study of CD8 T cells in ankylosing spondylitis. In TCRdb, the 5' RACE reads were re-called with MiXCR into one record per CDR3 protein. This sample has 150,000 or so distinct CDR3 sequences; around 20% occur once, and the top ten carry around 7.6%. The sequenced sample consisted of blood, either unsorted or a sorted T cell fraction (not recorded which). The origin of the receptors is a male donor with ankylosing spondylitis or in good health (not recorded which).

The sample holds many counts of this clonotype. The J gene is TRBJ2-2, the V gene TRBV29-1; either TRBD1 or TRBD2 may supply D (5 bases each). The germline CDR1 and CDR2 sequences are SQVTM and ANQGSEA. The CDR3 is 15 residues long. The V and J ends lost 6 bases and 0 bases respectively, with 14 bases between them. The CDR3 here is CSVRRDPANTGELFF. In nucleotides, the CDR3 is TGCAGCGTACGCCGGGACCCCGCGAACACCGGGGAGCTGTTTTTT.

This clonotype occurred a few times. J is TRBJ2-5 and V is TRBV5-1, with D possibly being TRBD1 (6 bases). Trimming removed 7 bases at V and 4 bases at J, with 14 bases between. Germline V gene sequence: CDR1 SGHRS, CDR2 YFSETQ. The CDR3 totals 13 residues. The CDR3 DNA follows: TGCGCCAGCGGTGGGGGCTATGTAGAGACCCAGTACTTC. Translating gives CASGGGYVETQYF.

There are a few counts of this clonotype. This chain links TRBV7-9 with TRBJ2-1, with a tentative D call TRBD2 (5 bases). Between the trimmed V and J ends, which lost 8 bases and 4 bases, there was a span of 12 bases. The germline CDR1 and CDR2 sequences are SEHNR and FQNEAQ (reference sequence). The CDR3 has 13 amino acids. The CDR3 is CASREGGYNEQFF. CDR3 coding DNA: TGTGCCAGCCGGGAAGGCGGATACAATGAGCAGTTCTTC.

This chain joins TRBV20-1 and TRBJ2-1; no clear D gene. CDR1 is DFQATT, CDR2 SNEGSKA, per germline (reference sequence). CDR3 length: 14 amino acids. V was cut by 1 base and J by 0 bases, with 7 bases left in between. The DNA for the CDR3 is TGCAGTGCTAGAGCCCTTAACTCCTACAATGAGCAGTTCTTC. It yields the protein CSARALNSYNEQFF.

For this clonotype: The germline gene is not matched at one end of the junction; a read error may be the cause. V and J are TRBV5-1 and TRBJ2-3; possibly TRBD2 for D (5 bases). The CDR3 consists of 14 residues. CDR1 and CDR2 (germline): SGHRS, YFSETQ. DNA of the CDR3: TGCGCCAGGAGCTTAGCCGGGATCACAGATACGCAGTATTTT. Its translation is CARSLAGITDTQYF.

V usage is TRBV6-6 and J usage is TRBJ1-2, with 8 bases lining up with TRBD1. This CDR3 is built from 15 residues. Germline CDR1 MNHNY, CDR2 SVGAGI (reference sequence). The ends lost 10 bases at V and 6 bases at J; junction bases unmatched: 16. CDR3 nucleotides: TGTGCCACCATGGCCCCGGACAGGGTGTTTGATGGCTACACCTTC. Its translation is CATMAPDRVFDGYTF.

This clonotype showed up just a few times. The V call is TRBV5-1, the J call TRBJ1-4; TRBD1 matches 10 bases. With 0 bases clipped from V and 6 bases from J, the junction kept 11 bases outside the gene matches. Germline V lookup: CDR1 SGHRS, CDR2 YFSETQ. The CDR3 is 18 amino acids. The CDR3: CASSLGQGALRRDEKLFF. The CDR3 bases are TGCGCCAGCAGCTTGGGACAGGGGGCACTTCGCCGAGATGAAAAACTGTTTTTT.

This clonotype turned up a few times. The J gene is TRBJ2-3, the V gene TRBV5-1, with 8 bases fitting TRBD2. Trimming cost V 2 bases and J 5 bases; bases outside gene matches: 7. Germline V gene data show CDR1 as SGHRS and CDR2 as YFSETQ. The CDR3 consists of 15 residues. The CDR3 reads CASSLTGGRGDTQYF. The DNA of the CDR3 is TGCGCCAGCAGCTTAACGGGAGGGCGAGGAGATACGCAGTATTTT.

This clonotype was detected a few times. The chain recombines TRBV11-2 with TRBJ2-7; D is perhaps TRBD2 (5 bases). V gave up 2 bases and J gave up 7 bases, with 9 bases separating them. Germline lookup yields CDR1 SGHAT and CDR2 FQNNGV. The CDR3 spans 12 residues. For the CDR3, the DNA is TGTGCCAGCAGCTTAATAGCGAAGGAGCAGTACTTC. This translates into CASSLIAKEQYF. The entire variable domain, with the rest obtained from reference TRBV11-2 and TRBJ2-7, is as follows: EAGVAQSPRYKIIEKRQSVAFWCNPISGHATLYWYQQILGQGPKLLIQFQNNGVVDDSQLPKDRFSAERLKGVDSTLKIQPAKLEDSAVYLCASSLIAKEQYFGPGTRLTVT.

This clonotype was detected many times. The genes are TRBV28 and TRBJ2-6; either TRBD1 or TRBD2 may supply D (5 bases each). Germline CDR1 is MDHEN and CDR2 is SYDVKM. The CDR3 covers 15 residues. The V end lost 4 bases, the J end lost 3 bases, and 10 bases lay between the germline ends. CDR3 region: CASSSSGLGANVLTF. Here the CDR3 DNA reads TGTGCCAGCAGTTCGTCGGGGCTTGGGGCCAACGTCCTGACTTTC.

The genes are TRBV29-1 and TRBJ2-7; a possible D gene is TRBD2 (5 bases). CDR3 size: 14 residues. Germline V gene sequence: CDR1 SQVTM, CDR2 ANQGSEA. V was trimmed by 4 bases and J by 2 bases, leaving 15 bases between them. The CDR3 DNA is TGCAGCGTTGGGCTCCGGGAAAATGCCTACGAGCAGTACTTC. Protein sequence: CSVGLRENAYEQYF.

The chain has TRBV10-3 and TRBJ1-3; TRBD1 aligns across 8 bases. The CDR3 has 16 amino acids. Trimming cost V 4 bases and J 0 bases; bases outside gene matches: 5. From germline, CDR1 is ENHRY and CDR2 SYGVKD. The chain's CDR3 is CAISGTGPRSGNTIYF. CDR3 DNA sequence: TGTGCCATCAGTGGGACAGGGCCGCGCTCTGGAAACACCATATATTTT.

This clonotype was seen at least ten times. The chain uses TRBV28 and TRBJ1-1, with D maybe TRBD1 (6 bases). Per germline, CDR1 MDHEN and CDR2 SYDVKM. V lost 5 bases to trimming and J lost 3 bases, with 16 bases between them. The CDR3 contains 15 residues. The DNA of the CDR3 is TGTGCCAGCAGTATCCTACAGGGTTCGGACACTGAAGCTTTCTTT. It is translated as CASSILQGSDTEAFF.

The rearrangement links TRBV20-1 to TRBJ2-7, with unresolved D. V was trimmed by 0 bases and J by 0 bases, leaving 15 bases between them. CDR1 is DFQATT, CDR2 SNEGSKA, per germline (reference sequence). This CDR3 comprises 16 residues. The CDR3 sequence: CSARDMGRFISYEQYF. CDR3 nucleotide sequence: TGCAGTGCTAGAGATATGGGCAGATTCATCTCCTACGAGCAGTACTTC.

This clonotype was observed many times. The rearrangement links TRBV5-5 to TRBJ2-7; perhaps TRBD2 as D (5 bases). Trimming pared 0 bases from V and 3 bases from J, leaving 13 bases between. This CDR3 is built from 15 residues. Germline lookup yields CDR1 SGHKS and CDR2 YYEKEE (reference sequence). This chain's CDR3 is CASSLEEASYYEQYF. CDR3 coding DNA: TGTGCCAGCAGCTTGGAGGAGGCCTCCTACTACGAGCAGTACTTC. Complete variable domain (other parts from reference TRBV5-5 and TRBJ2-7): DAGVTQSPTHLIKTRGQQVTLRCSPISGHKSVSWYQQVLGQGPQFIFQYYEKEERGRGNFPDRFSARQFPNYSSELNVNALLLGDSALYLCASSLEEASYYEQYFGPGTRLTVT.

At least ten counts were recorded for this clonotype. The chain links TRBV5-1 to TRBJ2-3; D gene uncertain. Trimming took off 0 bases at V and 1 base at J, with 18 bases between the two ends. CDR1 is SGHRS, CDR2 YFSETQ, per germline. The CDR3 is made up of 18 amino acids. In DNA form, the CDR3 reads TGCGCCAGCAGCTTGGCACGGGCCACTCTTTACGGCACAGATACGCAGTATTTT. Amino acid sequence: CASSLARATLYGTDTQYF.

A few counts support this clonotype. The chain combines TRBV30 with TRBJ2-7; possibly TRBD1 or TRBD2 for D (6 bases each). V lost 3 bases to trimming and J lost 8 bases, with 11 bases between them. The CDR3 has 11 residues. Germline V gene data show CDR1 as GTSNPN and CDR2 as SVGIG (reference sequence). As DNA, the CDR3 is TGTGCCTGGAGCGGGGGCGGCCAGCAGTACTTC. Encoded protein: CAWSGGGQQYF.

This sequence joins TRBV7-3 and TRBJ2-1; D unclear. This CDR3 comprises 12 residues. CDR1 is SGHTA and CDR2 is FQGTGA in the germline V gene. V dropped 3 bases and J dropped 8 bases, with 8 bases sitting between them. The CDR3 region is CASSFVGDEQFF. The CDR3 bases are TGTGCCAGCAGCTTCGTGGGCGATGAGCAGTTCTTC.

The gene calls are TRBV6-5 and TRBJ1-2; 7 nucleotides line up with TRBD1. Germline-derived CDR1 and CDR2 are MNHEY and SVGAGI. The CDR3 totals 14 residues. The ends lost 2 bases at V and 7 bases at J; junction bases unmatched: 7. CDR3 DNA: TGTGCCAGCAGTTACATAGGGGGCGCCTCTGGCTACACCTTC. Translating it yields CASSYIGGASGYTF.